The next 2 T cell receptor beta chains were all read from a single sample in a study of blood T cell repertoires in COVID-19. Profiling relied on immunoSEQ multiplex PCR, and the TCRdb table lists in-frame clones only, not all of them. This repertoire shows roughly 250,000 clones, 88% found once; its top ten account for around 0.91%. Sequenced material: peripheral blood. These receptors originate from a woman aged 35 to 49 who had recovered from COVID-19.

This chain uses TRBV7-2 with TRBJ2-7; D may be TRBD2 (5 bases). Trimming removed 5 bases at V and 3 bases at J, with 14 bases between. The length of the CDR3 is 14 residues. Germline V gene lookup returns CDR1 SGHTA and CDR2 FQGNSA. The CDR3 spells CASSPRTGNYEQYF. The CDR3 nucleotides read TGTGCCAGCAGCCCCCGGACCGGGAACTACGAGCAGTACTTC. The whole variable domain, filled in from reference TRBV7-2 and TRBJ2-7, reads GAGVSQSPSNKVTEKGKDVELRCDPISGHTALYWYRQSLGQGLEFLIYFQGNSAPDKSGLPSDRFSAERTGGSVSTLTIQRTQQEDSAVYLCASSPRTGNYEQYFGPGTRLTVT.

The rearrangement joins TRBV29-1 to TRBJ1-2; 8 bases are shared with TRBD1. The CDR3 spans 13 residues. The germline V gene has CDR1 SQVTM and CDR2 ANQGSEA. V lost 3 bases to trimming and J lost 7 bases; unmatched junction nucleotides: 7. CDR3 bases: TGCAGCGTTGACCCCCAGGGGGCTGGTGGCTACACCTTC. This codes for CSVDPQGAGGYTF. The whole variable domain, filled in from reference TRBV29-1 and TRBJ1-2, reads SAVISQKPSRDICQRGTSLTIQCQVDSQVTMMFWYRQQPGQSLTLIATANQGSEATYESGFVIDKFPISRPNLTFSTLTVSNMSPEDSSIYLCSVDPQGAGGYTFGSGTRLTVV.